This T cell receptor (beta chain) was retrieved from a study of T cell changes during pregnancy in multiple sclerosis. Produced via immunoSEQ multiplex PCR; TCRdb's table is partial and in-frame only. The sample includes around 71,000 clones, just over 90% of them seen just once. The CDR3 loop spans 13 amino acids. The germline gives CDR1 SGHVS, CDR2 FNYEAQ. The trim removed 6 bases at V and 4 bases at J, leaving 4 bases unmatched. The chain combines TRBV7-6 with TRBJ1-2; 8 bases align to TRBD1. Sequences were derived from peripheral blood, sampled in the third trimester of pregnancy. The TCR was taken from a female donor with multiple sclerosis, enrolled in a pregnancy study. The CDR3 bases are TGTGCCAGCAGACCGGGACAGGCCTATGGCTACACCTTC. Translated, it gives CASRPGQAYGYTF.